These 21 T cell receptor beta chains were all obtained from the same sample, sequenced in a study of blood T cell repertoires in COVID-19. TCRdb's table, derived via immunoSEQ multiplex PCR, lists solely in-frame clones and lacks some. Of 69,000 or so clones detected, roughly 85% appear once; the ten largest clones hold 9.7%. Sequenced sample: peripheral blood. The receptors derive from a woman older than 75 with acute or convalescent COVID-19.

The genes are TRBV7-9 and TRBJ1-1, with 7 bases lining up with TRBD1. The CDR3 contains 17 residues. The germline CDR1 and CDR2 sequences are SEHNR and FQNEAQ (reference sequence). J gave up 2 bases and V 5 bases, and 14 bases lay outside the gene matches. CDR3 nucleotide sequence: TGTGCCAGCAGCGAGGGACAGAAGGTGTGGGCAAACACTGAAGCTTTCTTT. Translated, it gives CASSEGQKVWANTEAFF.

The CDR3 region has the DNA TGCGCCAGCAGCCCGGGTTTGGGGGCACACTCCCCCACAGATACGCAGTATTTT. Encoded protein: CASSPGLGAHSPTDTQYF. V is TRBV5-1 and J is TRBJ2-3; possible D gene TRBD1, 6 bases. CDR3 length: 18 residues. V lost 4 bases, J lost 2 bases, and 23 bases lay in between. Per the germline V gene, CDR1 is SGHRS and CDR2 is YFSETQ.

The chain employs TRBV2 and TRBJ1-3; tentative D call: TRBD1 (6 bases). The CDR3 is made up of 14 amino acids. Trimming took 7 bases from V and 0 from J, leaving 10 bases between them. The germline CDR1 and CDR2 sequences are SNHLY and FYNNEI. The CDR3 nucleotides are TGTGCCAGCAACGGACAGCGCTCTGGAAACACCATATATTTT. It translates to CASNGQRSGNTIYF.

In DNA form, the CDR3 reads TGCAGCGTTGAACTAGCGGGGAACAATGAGCAGTTCTTC. Protein: CSVELAGNNEQFF. The V gene is TRBV29-1, the J gene TRBJ2-1, with 9 bases fitting TRBD2. V lost 2 bases, J lost 5 bases, and 1 base stayed unmatched. This CDR3 region has 13 residues. In germline, CDR1 is SQVTM, CDR2 ANQGSEA.

This chain connects TRBV21-1 to TRBJ2-7; the table's D call, TRBD2, was not checked against the DNA. TRBV21-1 has pseudogene status. The CDR3 is made up of 13 amino acids. As DNA, the CDR3 is TGTGCCAGCAGCAAAGTAGGCAGGCCAGCGGGGTACTTC. Translation gives CASSKVGRPAGYF.

The CDR3 DNA reads TGTGCCAGCAGCCAAGCGGGGGTCGGGGATACGCAGTATTTT. Translated: CASSQAGVGDTQYF. This chain links TRBV3-1 (or the pseudogene TRBV3-2) with TRBJ2-3; D might be TRBD2 (6 bases). Trimming took 1 base from V and 6 from J, leaving 11 bases between them. This CDR3 is 14 amino acids long. Germline V CDR1 and CDR2: LGHDT, YNNKEL (reference sequence).

This rearrangement joins TRBV7-8 to TRBJ2-3; D is ambiguous. The CDR3 is 13 residues long. V was shortened by 5 bases and J by 6 bases, with 12 bases between the two germline ends. Looked up from germline, CDR1 is SGHVS and CDR2 is FQNEAQ. The CDR3 is CASSLHREDTQYF. The CDR3 bases are TGTGCCAGCAGCCTCCACCGCGAGGATACGCAGTATTTT.

The CDR3 reads CSVDLQGGDYGYTF. The CDR3 coding sequence is TGCAGCGTGGATTTACAGGGGGGCGACTATGGCTACACCTTC. The chain links TRBV29-1 to TRBJ1-2; 8 bases are shared with TRBD1. The CDR3 is 14 amino acids. Per germline, CDR1 SQVTM and CDR2 ANQGSEA. With V trimmed by 6 bases and J by 3 bases, 9 bases remained unmatched. Based on the CDR3 plus reference TRBV29-1 and TRBJ1-2, the full variable domain is SAVISQKPSRDICQRGTSLTIQCQVDSQVTMMFWYRQQPGQSLTLIATANQGSEATYESGFVIDKFPISRPNLTFSTLTVSNMSPEDSSIYLCSVDLQGGDYGYTFGSGTRLTVV.

The chain uses TRBV5-6 and TRBJ2-5, with 7 positions matching TRBD2. V dropped 0 bases and J dropped 5; count of bases not matched to a gene: 10. CDR3 length: 16 amino acids. Germline V gives CDR1 SGHDT, CDR2 YYEEEE. The CDR3 sequence is CASSLGQLAPFETQYF. The CDR3 DNA sequence: TGTGCCAGCAGCTTGGGTCAACTAGCGCCCTTTGAGACCCAGTACTTC.

V and J are TRBV5-1 and TRBJ1-1; weak D call: TRBD1 (6 bases). Germline CDR1 SGHRS, CDR2 YFSETQ. Trimming stripped 0 bases from V and 7 bases from J, with 10 bases between. The length of the CDR3 is 13 residues. The CDR3 nucleotides are TGCGCCAGCAGCTTGGGGACAGAAAGTGAAGCTTTCTTT. This encodes CASSLGTESEAFF.

This clone was seen only a few times. V is TRBV5-1 and J is TRBJ2-1, with 15 bases fitting TRBD2. V trimming: 1 base; J trimming: 7 bases; junction bases outside the gene matches: 6. In germline, CDR1 is SGHRS, CDR2 YFSETQ. The CDR3 totals 17 residues. CDR3 DNA: TGCGCCAGCAGCTTGTGGACTAGCGGGGGGGCCGGGAATGAGCAGTTCTTC. It encodes CASSLWTSGGAGNEQFF.

J is TRBJ1-2 and V is TRBV10-3, with D hard to call. The germline V gene has CDR1 ENHRY and CDR2 SYGVKD. Trimming removed 2 bases from V and 1 base from J, with 5 bases in between. This CDR3 spans 13 amino acids. CDR3 in DNA: TGTGCCATCAGTGAGGGAGGTAACTATGGCTACACCTTC. Translating it yields CAISEGGNYGYTF.

The chain links TRBV7-9 to TRBJ1-3; D uncertain. The germline CDR1 and CDR2 sequences are SEHNR and FQNEAQ (reference sequence). CDR3 length: 16 residues. V was shortened by 1 base and J by 0 bases, with 10 bases between the two germline ends. CDR3 residues: CASSLVSGPSGNTIYF. The DNA for the CDR3 is TGTGCCAGCAGCTTAGTGTCAGGTCCCTCTGGAAACACCATATATTTT.

This clone was seen a few times. V is TRBV7-2 and J is TRBJ2-7; TRBD1 might be the D (6 bases). V gave up 2 bases and J gave up 0 bases, with 11 bases separating them. There are 15 residues in the CDR3. The germline V gene has CDR1 SGHTA and CDR2 FQGNSA. As DNA, the CDR3 is TGTGCCAGCAGCTTAAGACAGGTCGGCTCCTACGAGCAGTACTTC. As protein: CASSLRQVGSYEQYF. The full variable domain, in which reference TRBV7-2 and TRBJ2-7 provide the parts outside the CDR3, is GAGVSQSPSNKVTEKGKDVELRCDPISGHTALYWYRQSLGQGLEFLIYFQGNSAPDKSGLPSDRFSAERTGGSVSTLTIQRTQQEDSAVYLCASSLRQVGSYEQYFGPGTRLTVT.

This sequence joins TRBV7-8 and TRBJ2-5, with 7 nucleotides matching TRBD1. Trimming took 5 bases from V and 5 from J; bases not matched to a gene: 5. The CDR3 runs 13 residues. Germline values: CDR1 SGHVS, CDR2 FQNEAQ. In nucleotides, the CDR3 is TGTGCCAGCAGCCGTACAGGGGACGAGACCCAGTACTTC. This encodes CASSRTGDETQYF.

The chain couples TRBV27 to TRBJ1-3; the D is unclear. V lost 2 bases and J lost 2, with 10 bases in between. This CDR3 comprises 15 residues. Germline loops: CDR1 MNHEY, CDR2 SMNVEV (reference sequence). CDR3 in amino acids: CASSLAGRTGNTIYF. For the CDR3, the DNA is TGTGCCAGCAGTTTAGCAGGTCGCACTGGAAACACCATATATTTT.

The chain has TRBV9 and TRBJ1-6, with unresolved D. V was pared by 0 bases and J by 6 bases, with 7 bases between. Germline V lookup: CDR1 SGDLS, CDR2 YYNGEE. This CDR3 region has 14 residues. Here the CDR3 DNA reads TGTGCCAGCAGCGTAGCCCCTTCTAATTCACCCCTCCACTTT. Translating gives CASSVAPSNSPLHF.

The chain is built from TRBV12-3 or TRBV12-4 and TRBJ2-5; the match to TRBD1 covers 9 bases. The CDR3 length is 13 residues. V was clipped by 3 bases and J by 4 bases; unmatched bases: 0. CDR3: CASSLTGGETQYF. In DNA, the CDR3 is TGTGCCAGCAGTTTGACAGGGGGAGAGACCCAGTACTTC.

This sequence joins TRBV18 and TRBJ1-2; D is unresolved. Germline CDR1 KGHSH, CDR2 LQKENI. Between the trimmed V and J ends, which lost 3 bases and 4 bases, there was a span of 12 bases. The CDR3 consists of 14 residues. CDR3 protein: CASSPLVEGYGYTF. The CDR3, as DNA: TGTGCCAGCTCACCTCTAGTGGAGGGCTATGGCTACACCTTC.

The V call is TRBV19, the J call TRBJ2-6, with unresolved D. The CDR3 has 14 residues. Germline V gene lookup returns CDR1 LNHDA and CDR2 SQIVND (reference sequence). V was clipped by 6 bases and J by 0 bases, with 6 bases between them. CDR3 residues: CASRKSSGANVLTF. The CDR3 nucleotides are TGTGCCAGTAGAAAGAGCTCTGGGGCCAACGTCCTGACTTTC.

V and J are TRBV5-8 and TRBJ1-4; D gene ambiguous. This CDR3 region has 15 residues. The V gene's germline CDR1 is SGHTS and CDR2 YDEGEE. Deletions cut 0 bases from V and 5 bases from J, with 11 bases between. This chain's CDR3 is CASSLARGKNEKLFF. For the CDR3, the DNA is TGTGCCAGCAGCTTGGCCCGGGGTAAAAATGAAAAACTGTTTTTT.